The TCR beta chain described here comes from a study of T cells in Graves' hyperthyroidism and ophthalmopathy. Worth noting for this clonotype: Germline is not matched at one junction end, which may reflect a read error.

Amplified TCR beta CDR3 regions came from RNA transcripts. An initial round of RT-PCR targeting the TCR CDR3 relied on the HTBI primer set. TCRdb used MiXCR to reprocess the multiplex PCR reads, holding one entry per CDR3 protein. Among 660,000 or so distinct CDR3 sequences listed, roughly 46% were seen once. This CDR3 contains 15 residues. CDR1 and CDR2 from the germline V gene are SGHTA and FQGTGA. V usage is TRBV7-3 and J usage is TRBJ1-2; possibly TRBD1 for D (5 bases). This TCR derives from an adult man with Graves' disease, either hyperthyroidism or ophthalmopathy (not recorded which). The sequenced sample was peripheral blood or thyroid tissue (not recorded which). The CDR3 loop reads CAGSLVPGENYGYTF. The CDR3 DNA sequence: TGTGCCGGCAGCTTAGTCCCGGGGGAGAACTATGGCTACACCTTC.